This T cell receptor (beta chain) was sequenced in a study of cytomegalovirus exposure and HLA in healthy donors. Study findings and constraints: Three CMV-associated chains were confirmed in vitro to be specific for CMV antigens.

It was with 60 Vbeta and 13 Jbeta primers that the PCR ran. The table came from immunoSEQ multiplex PCR; TCRdb's copy has only in-frame clones and leaves some out. The profile shows some 110,000 clones, 65% to 90% of them singletons. When sampled, the donors appeared nominally healthy, though they likely had unrecorded immune exposures. The CDR3 has 16 amino acids. In germline, CDR1 is SGHAT, CDR2 FQNNGV. Germline trimming cut 4 bases from V and 2 bases from J; bases unmatched to any gene: 3. In regard to this clone: Its antigen is currently unknown.

The clonotype originates from a man aged 25 to 40 in good health and CMV-seropositive. The sample taken for sequencing was PBMCs. The chain employs TRBV11-2 and TRBJ2-5; 14 bases match TRBD2. As DNA, the CDR3 is TGTGCCAGCAGCTCCAGGACTAGCGGGGGGCAAGAGACCCAGTACTTC. Translation: CASSSRTSGGQETQYF.